These T cell receptor beta chains were read from a single sample in a study of identifying expanded T cells in peripheral blood. TCRdb's copy holds only in-frame clones and misses some; the assay was immunoSEQ multiplex PCR. The repertoire holds tens of thousands of clones, 70% to 90% seen once, with approximately 5.2% in the top ten. Sample: blood. These receptors all stem from a person aged 18 to 75 in good health. CDR3s include the opening cysteine and the closing phenylalanine or tryptophan.

J gene: TRBJ2-2
V gene: TRBV6-1
CDR3 protein: CASSQTGIYTGELFF

J gene: TRBJ2-2
V gene: TRBV9
CDR3 protein: CASSSTNRGQTGELFF

J gene: TRBJ2-3
V gene: TRBV6-1
CDR3 protein: CASQQGAGTDTQYF

J gene: TRBJ2-5
V gene: TRBV10-3
CDR3 protein: CAISGGSGGAETQYF

J gene: TRBJ2-7
V gene: TRBV4-2
CDR3 protein: CASSQEGHEQYF

J gene: TRBJ2-2
V gene: TRBV12-5
CDR3 protein: CASGPSSPADTGELFF

J gene: TRBJ2-1
V gene: TRBV4-1
CDR3 protein: CASSQDGGSYEQFF

J gene: TRBJ1-1
V gene: TRBV11-2
CDR3 protein: CASSLAQNTEAFF

J gene: TRBJ1-2
V gene: TRBV6-5
CDR3 protein: CASSSDRDRFYGYTF

J gene: TRBJ1-1
V gene: TRBV4-2
CDR3 protein: CASSRSLYMNTEAFF

J gene: TRBJ2-1
V gene: TRBV5-4
CDR3 protein: CASSRDRAGPLSYNEQFF

J gene: TRBJ1-1
V gene: TRBV30
CDR3 protein: CAWSVRGNTEAFF

J gene: TRBJ2-7
V gene: TRBV4-2
CDR3 protein: CASSQVGYSYEQYF

J gene: TRBJ2-2
V gene: TRBV7-3
CDR3 protein: CASSLAGARELFF

J gene: TRBJ2-1
V gene: TRBV9
CDR3 protein: CASSVFGNEQFF

J gene: TRBJ1-4
V gene: TRBV9
CDR3 protein: CASSVSPQQEKLFF

J gene: TRBJ2-1
V gene: TRBV5-1
CDR3 protein: CASSRAYGGTNNEQFF

J gene: TRBJ2-7
V gene: TRBV5-6
CDR3 protein: CASSVRALTHYEQYF